This TCR beta chain was profiled in a study of control samples from healthy donors and cancer patients. The table came from immunoSEQ multiplex PCR; TCRdb's copy has only in-frame clones and leaves some out. The data contain some 410,000 clones, around 90% of them seen just once; the ten biggest clones take up 5% to 7%. There are 13 residues in the CDR3. The V gene lost 7 bases and the J gene lost 4 bases, with 13 bases spanning the gap. Germline V lookup: CDR1 LNHDA, CDR2 SQIVND (reference sequence). The V call is TRBV19, the J call TRBJ1-1; no clear D. Sequenced: PBMCs. This TCR derives from a man aged 40-50 years with head and neck cancer. The CDR3, as DNA: TGTGCCAGTACCCTCGGAGCCGGCACTGAAGCTTTCTTT. Its translation: CASTLGAGTEAFF.